The present entry profiles one T cell receptor (beta chain) with its context. Its target is unknown. The data were taken from a study of glioma-infiltrating T cells after dendritic cell vaccination. Study-level results: Higher pretreatment TIL content predicted longer progression-free time and survival.

The V end lost 5 bases, the J end lost 4 bases, and 9 bases lay between the germline ends. The CDR3 has 13 amino acids. Germline CDR1 is SGHRS and CDR2 is YFSETQ. PBMC were collected before vaccination, two weeks after the third vaccination, and at progression. Input was 2 ug genomic DNA, or all available if less. Amplification used 60 V beta primers and 13 J beta primers. Produced via immunoSEQ multiplex PCR; TCRdb's table is partial and in-frame only. The sample has roughly 68,000 clones, 82% seen once; the top ten hold 7% to 10%. The TCR comes from a human donor with glioblastoma. This sequence joins TRBV5-1 and TRBJ2-2; the D gene is possibly TRBD1 (5 bases). The specimen comprised blood, sampled before dendritic cell vaccination. The CDR3 is CASRQTVTGELFF. Written as DNA, the CDR3 is TGCGCCAGCAGACAGACAGTCACCGGGGAGCTGTTTTTT.